The 17 T cell receptor beta chains below all came from one sample that was sequenced in a study of blood T cell repertoires in COVID-19. Profiling relied on immunoSEQ multiplex PCR, and the TCRdb table lists in-frame clones only, not all of them. The table records tens of thousands of clones, approximately 89% of them present only once. Sequences were obtained from peripheral blood. The origin of the receptors is a human donor in a cohort sampled during active COVID-19.

This chain joins TRBV28 and TRBJ2-7, with no clear D. The ends were cut back, 2 bases at V and 3 bases at J, with 14 bases in the middle. In germline, CDR1 is MDHEN, CDR2 SYDVKM. This CDR3 has 15 amino acids. CDR3 loop: CASSLGTASSYEQYF. The CDR3 DNA follows: TGTGCCAGCAGTTTAGGAACCGCTAGTAGCTACGAGCAGTACTTC.

The count of this clone is one. The chain carries TRBV7-9 and TRBJ2-3; tentatively, D is TRBD1 (6 bases). Trimming removed 1 base from V and 6 bases from J, with 20 bases in between. CDR1 and CDR2 (germline): SEHNR, FQNEAQ (reference sequence). There are 17 residues in the CDR3. CDR3 nucleotides: TGTGCCAGCAGCTTAGTTCAGGGGCCCTCAGGGGTGGATACGCAGTATTTT. Protein product: CASSLVQGPSGVDTQYF.

The genes are TRBV7-9 and TRBJ2-7, with TRBD1 matching over 11 bases. Germline lookup yields CDR1 SEHNR and CDR2 FQNEAQ (reference sequence). The CDR3 is 15 amino acids. V was pared by 2 bases and J by 4 bases, with 4 bases of the junction left unmatched. The CDR3 sequence is CASSLSGTGGYEQYF. The DNA of the CDR3 is TGTGCCAGCAGCTTAAGCGGGACAGGGGGGTACGAGCAGTACTTC.

This clone was recorded once. The rearrangement links TRBV30 to TRBJ2-7, with TRBD2 identical over 14 bases. The CDR3 sequence is 15 residues long. The germline V gene has CDR1 GTSNPN and CDR2 SVGIG (reference sequence). V shed 2 bases and J 6 bases; nucleotides not matched to a gene: 6. The chain's CDR3 is CAWSTGLAGDAEQYF. The CDR3 region has the DNA TGTGCCTGGAGTACGGGACTAGCGGGAGACGCCGAGCAGTACTTC.

This clone was seen a single time. The V gene is TRBV7-2, the J gene TRBJ2-3, with 9 bases aligning to TRBD2. Trimming cost V 4 bases and J 6 bases; bases outside gene matches: 8. The CDR3 spans 15 residues. Germline loops: CDR1 SGHTA, CDR2 FQGNSA. CDR3 in amino acids: CASSSTGTSSDTQYF. CDR3 sequence (DNA): TGTGCCAGCAGCTCCACCGGGACTAGCTCCGATACGCAGTATTTT.

This chain joins TRBV27 and TRBJ2-1, with TRBD2 identical over 9 bases. CDR1 is MNHEY, CDR2 SMNVEV, per germline (reference sequence). The CDR3 totals 16 residues. Trimming removed 4 bases from V and 5 bases from J; junction bases left unmatched: 9. The CDR3 here is CASSSHRGLANNEQFF. DNA of the CDR3: TGTGCCAGCAGTTCTCACCGGGGACTAGCAAACAATGAGCAGTTCTTC.

This rearrangement joins TRBV5-1 to TRBJ2-3, with a possible D match to TRBD2 (5 bases). This CDR3 region has 14 residues. Trimming took off 2 bases at V and 2 bases at J, with 9 bases between the two ends. Germline CDR1 reads SGHRS; CDR2 reads YFSETQ. The CDR3 coding sequence is TGCGCCAGCAGCTTACTCGGGAACACAGATACGCAGTATTTT. Its translation: CASSLLGNTDTQYF.

The rearrangement links TRBV7-2 to TRBJ2-5; 10 nucleotides match TRBD1. The germline gives CDR1 SGHTA, CDR2 FQGNSA. CDR3 length equals 17 residues. The V gene end was trimmed by 10 bases and the J gene end by 2 bases; junction bases not matched to a gene: 16. This CDR3 is CATQPPWDRGDQETQYF. The CDR3 region has the DNA TGTGCCACCCAACCCCCGTGGGACAGGGGCGATCAAGAGACCCAGTACTTC. Based on the CDR3 plus reference TRBV7-2 and TRBJ2-5, the full variable domain is GAGVSQSPSNKVTEKGKDVELRCDPISGHTALYWYRQSLGQGLEFLIYFQGNSAPDKSGLPSDRFSAERTGGSVSTLTIQRTQQEDSAVYLCATQPPWDRGDQETQYFGPGTRLLVL.

This chain joins TRBV15 and TRBJ1-2, with D possibly matching TRBD1 (6 bases). The V gene's germline CDR1 is LNHNV and CDR2 YYDKDF (reference sequence). This CDR3 has 15 amino acids. V lost 1 base and J 4 bases, leaving 13 bases between the germline ends. This CDR3 reads CATSRGQGPLYGYTF. CDR3 sequence (DNA): TGTGCCACCAGCAGAGGGCAGGGGCCCCTCTATGGCTACACCTTC.

Of note for this clone: An end of the junction does not agree with germline; a read error may underlie this. The sample has other DNA sequences that encode this CDR3 too. The chain uses TRBV10-3 and TRBJ1-3; 7 bases match TRBD1. The CDR3 is 13 residues long. Germline CDR1 reads ENHRY; CDR2 reads SYGVKD. The CDR3 bases are TGTGCCATCAGAGGGGACAGTGGAAATACCATATATTTT. This translates into CAIRGDSGNTIYF.

The genes are TRBV3-1 (or the pseudogene TRBV3-2) and TRBJ2-7, with TRBD2 matching 10 bases. The ends lost 0 bases at V and 2 bases at J; junction bases unmatched: 7. Germline CDR1 LGHDT, CDR2 YNNKEL (reference sequence). This CDR3 has 17 amino acids. Written as DNA, the CDR3 is TGTGCCAGCAGCCAAGATTTAATTAGCGGGAGGACCTACGAGCAGTACTTC. Its protein product is CASSQDLISGRTYEQYF.

V usage is TRBV7-3 and J usage is TRBJ1-1; 7 positions match TRBD1. This CDR3 has 16 amino acids. J gave up 4 bases and V 1 base, and 9 bases lay outside the gene matches. Germline lookup yields CDR1 SGHTA and CDR2 FQGTGA. The CDR3 spells CASSLRSGGSRTEAFF. The CDR3 nucleotides are TGTGCCAGCAGCTTAAGGTCAGGGGGTTCGCGCACTGAAGCTTTCTTT.

DNA of the CDR3: TGTGCCAGCAGCCAAAGCCCAGGGGCCAATTCACCCCTCCACTTT. It codes for CASSQSPGANSPLHF. The chain joins TRBV14 to TRBJ1-6; the D gene is possibly TRBD1 (6 bases). The CDR3 contains 15 residues. Germline V gene sequence: CDR1 SGHDN, CDR2 FVKESK. V gave up 2 bases and J gave up 7 bases, with 12 bases separating them.

The rearrangement uses TRBV6-5 and TRBJ1-4, with D hard to call. The CDR3 spans 12 residues. Germline V gene sequence: CDR1 MNHEY, CDR2 SVGAGI. V lost 6 bases to trimming and J lost 15 bases, with 17 bases between them. The CDR3 protein is CASSPGSGFLFF. In nucleotides, the CDR3 is TGTGCCAGCAGCCCCGGGTCGGGGTTCTTGTTTTTT.

This chain links TRBV7-3 with TRBJ2-1; tentative D call: TRBD2 (6 bases). CDR1 is SGHTA, CDR2 FQGTGA, per germline. The CDR3 has 13 amino acids. With 4 bases removed from V and 7 bases from J, the gap between germline ends came to 11 bases. The CDR3 reads CASSSFGGNEQFF. In DNA form, the CDR3 reads TGTGCCAGCAGCTCATTTGGGGGGAATGAGCAGTTCTTC.

In its sample, this clone was seen a few times. This sequence joins TRBV4-3 and TRBJ1-6; 10 bases line up with TRBD1. Losses at the gene ends were 0 bases for V and 0 bases for J; bases not matched to a gene: 5. Germline CDR1 and CDR2: LGHNA and YSLEER. The CDR3 contains 19 residues. CDR3 sequence: CASSQEMGQGSSYNSPLHF. CDR3 in DNA: TGCGCCAGCAGCCAAGAGATGGGACAGGGGAGCTCCTATAATTCACCCCTCCACTTT.

The V gene is TRBV5-1, the J gene TRBJ2-5, with 8 bases aligning to TRBD2. With 3 bases clipped from V and 4 bases from J, the junction kept 5 bases outside the gene matches. The CDR3 extends over 14 amino acids. Germline-derived CDR1 and CDR2 are SGHRS and YFSETQ. As DNA, the CDR3 is TGCGCCAGCAGCTATTCGACTAGCGCAGAGACCCAGTACTTC. It codes for CASSYSTSAETQYF.